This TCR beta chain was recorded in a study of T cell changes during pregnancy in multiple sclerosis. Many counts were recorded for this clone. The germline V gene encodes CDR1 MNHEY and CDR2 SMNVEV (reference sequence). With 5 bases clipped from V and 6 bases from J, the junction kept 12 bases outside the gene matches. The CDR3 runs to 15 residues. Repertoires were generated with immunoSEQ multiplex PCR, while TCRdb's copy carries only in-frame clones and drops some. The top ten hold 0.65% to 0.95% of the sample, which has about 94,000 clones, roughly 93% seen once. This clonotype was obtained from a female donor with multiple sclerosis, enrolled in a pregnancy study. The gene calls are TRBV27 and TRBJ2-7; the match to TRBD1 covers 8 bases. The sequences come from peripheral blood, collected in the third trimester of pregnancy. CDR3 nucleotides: TGTGCCAGCAGTCCCAGGACAGGGAGTCAGGTCGAGCAGTACTTC. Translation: CASSPRTGSQVEQYF.